This record concerns one TCR beta chain sequence. Its antigen is currently not known. No base quality information exists; no much larger clone differs at one position. The CDR3 covers 14 residues, taking in both the cysteine and the phenylalanine. The retained sequence is limited to the CDR3, 42 bases, with the frame set at the first base. The germline V end is reduced by 5 bases and the J end by 3 bases; junction bases left unmatched: 5. The germline V gene (reference sequence) gives CDR1 as PRHDT and CDR2 as FYEKMQ. This sample is part of a study of blood T cell repertoires in COVID-19 (dated by TCRdb to 2020 to 2022). Regarding the complete study: The collaborator samples originated in the United States, Italy and Spain and spanned the acute and convalescent phases of COVID-19. The material from the prospective study consisted of cDNA or gDNA derived from T cells, B-cell-depleted T cells, or PBMCs. Subjects who had been exposed to COVID-19, were actively infected with it, or had recovered from it provided the deeply sampled blood TCRbeta repertoires that made up the dataset. The repertoires were released in a freely available public database meant as a resource for research on the immune response to SARS-CoV-2. The samples were drawn from two sources: the first 160 participants of the ongoing ImmuneRACE study, and 1,254 subjects contributed by 6 global collaborators. A de-identified subject ID, COVID-19 status, age in years and sex were almost always included in the sample metadata. HLA class I and class II types, where available, came from metadata supplied by the sample provider rather than from assay-based typing.

TCRbeta CDR3 regions were amplified from genomic DNA by means of the immunoSEQ Assay, a bias-controlled multiplex PCR. Processing in the source paper ran as follows. The number of nucleated cells in each sample was estimated from the amplification of reference gene primers within the assay. To quantify the absolute abundance of each unique TCRbeta CDR3 rearrangement, sequence reads were collapsed and filtered. For each sample, productive Simpson clonality was calculated as the square root of Simpson's diversity index over productive rearrangements. In TCRdb, the immuneACCESS table is reduced to in-frame sequences with V and J assigned. These tables do not hold every clone; where another copy was compared, an unresolved V gene accounts for under half, and the others remain unexplained. The DNA was the basis for D and trimming; V, J and clone size are from that table. The sample table shows under 200,000 clones, and about 87% are seen once. The ten most abundant clones make up 3.7% of the sample.

Each collaborating institution followed its own protocols to collect whole blood in K2EDTA tubes. Collaborator samples were shipped for TCRbeta analysis as frozen whole blood, isolated PBMCs, or DNA extracted from either sample type. Overall study outcomes, separate from this receptor: The quantity of clinical and demographic metadata differed by source and by participant and was supplied without curation.

This TCR came from a man between 18 and 29 years old with active or convalescent COVID-19. The chain is assembled from TRBV13 and TRBJ2-3; 7 central bases correspond to TRBD2. The specimen sequenced was peripheral blood. The CDR3 is CASSPGGRTDTQYF. At the DNA level, the sequence is TGTGCCAGCAGCCCCGGGGGGAGAACAGATACGCAGTATTTT.